Listed here are 28 T cell receptor beta chains from one sample, sequenced in a study of glioma-infiltrating T cells. The iRepertoire nested amplicon-rescue multiplex PCR amplified TCR alpha and beta CDR3s from RNA. One entry per CDR3 protein results from TCRdb running MiXCR on the multiplex PCR reads. Of 150,000 to 200,000 distinct CDR3 sequences listed, 32% are singletons. The sequenced material came from glioma tissue, nonneoplastic brain tissue, or PBMCs (not recorded which). These receptors were taken from a human donor with low-grade glioma or glioblastoma, undergoing nonglioma brain surgery, or in good health (not recorded which).

This clonotype has a count of ten or more. The chain combines TRBV20-1 with TRBJ2-3, with D tentatively TRBD1 (6 bases). This CDR3 has 14 residues. Between the trimmed V and J ends, which lost 5 bases and 0 bases, there was a span of 12 bases. CDR1 is DFQATT and CDR2 is SNEGSKA in the germline V gene (reference sequence). In DNA, the CDR3 is TGCAGTGCTCCGGACAGCCCTAGCACAGATACGCAGTATTTT. This sequence encodes CSAPDSPSTDTQYF.

CDR3 DNA: TGTGCCAGCAGCGGGGGACTAGCGGGAGGAGAGACCCAGTACTTC. It codes for CASSGGLAGGETQYF. The rearrangement joins TRBV27 to TRBJ2-5; the match to TRBD2 covers 15 bases. The CDR3 runs 15 residues. Germline trimming cut 6 bases from V and 4 bases from J; bases unmatched to any gene: 3. Germline loops: CDR1 MNHEY, CDR2 SMNVEV (reference sequence).

This clonotype is classed as medium-sized. The genes are TRBV12-3 or TRBV12-4 and TRBJ2-7; D not resolved. The CDR3 length is 12 residues. Trimming took 3 bases from V and 6 from J, leaving 9 bases between them. CDR3 sequence reads: CASSLSQTEQYF. The DNA of the CDR3 is TGTGCCAGCAGTTTGTCACAGACCGAGCAGTACTTC.

V is TRBV5-5 and J is TRBJ2-7; D unclear. CDR1 SGHKS and CDR2 YYEKEE come from the germline V gene (reference sequence). This CDR3 has 13 amino acids. Trimming removed 2 bases from V and 1 base from J, with 7 bases in between. CDR3: CASSFDSSYEQYF. CDR3 bases: TGTGCCAGCAGCTTCGACTCTTCCTACGAGCAGTACTTC. The whole variable domain, remainder taken from reference TRBV5-5 and TRBJ2-7, is DAGVTQSPTHLIKTRGQQVTLRCSPISGHKSVSWYQQVLGQGPQFIFQYYEKEERGRGNFPDRFSARQFPNYSSELNVNALLLGDSALYLCASSFDSSYEQYFGPGTRLTVT.

The chain employs TRBV6-2 or TRBV6-3 and TRBJ2-1; TRBD2 aligns across 10 bases. This CDR3 region has 16 residues. V dropped 6 bases and J dropped 7; count of bases not matched to a gene: 12. CDR1 and CDR2 from the germline V gene are MNHEY and SVGEGT. The CDR3 sequence is CASRSPSGRAKNEQFF. CDR3 DNA: TGTGCCAGCAGAAGCCCAAGCGGGAGGGCCAAAAATGAGCAGTTCTTC.

The chain has TRBV19 and TRBJ2-7; 9 bases fit TRBD2. Per germline, CDR1 LNHDA and CDR2 SQIVND (reference sequence). CDR3 size: 14 residues. The V segment lost 5 bases and the J segment 6 bases; nucleotides outside the gene matches: 8. Written as DNA, the CDR3 is TGTGCCAGTAGTCAGACTAGCGGTGTGGGCGAGCAGTACTTC. Translating gives CASSQTSGVGEQYF.

On this clonotype itself: A much larger clone differs by one base, so this may be a read error. CDR3 amino acids: CASSTRDRAYEQHF. As DNA, the CDR3 is TGTGCCAGCAGCACGAGGGACAGAGCCTACGAGCAGCACTTC. This rearrangement joins TRBV7-9 to TRBJ2-7; 7 nucleotides agree with TRBD1. CDR1 SEHNR and CDR2 FQNEAQ come from the germline V gene (reference sequence). CDR3 length: 14 amino acids.

This clonotype has a count of ten or more. This chain connects TRBV25-1 to TRBJ1-1; a possible D gene is TRBD1 (6 bases). Germline loops: CDR1 MGHDK, CDR2 SYGVNS. This CDR3 has 12 amino acids. V shed 4 bases and J shed 10 bases, with 13 bases lying between them. CDR3 amino acids: CASSGGGARAFF. CDR3 DNA: TGTGCCAGCAGTGGGGGGGGGGCTCGAGCTTTCTTT.

This clonotype was recorded at least ten times. The rearrangement joins TRBV20-1 to TRBJ1-2; D unclear. The germline V and J ends were trimmed by 1 base and 4 bases, with 13 bases remaining between them. This CDR3 has 14 amino acids. CDR1 and CDR2 from the germline V gene are DFQATT and SNEGSKA (reference sequence). The CDR3 DNA reads as TGCAGTGCTAGAGTCTTGGAGGGTTCCTATGGCTACACCTTC. Protein product: CSARVLEGSYGYTF.

This clonotype was seen at least ten times. The chain couples TRBV28 to TRBJ2-7; TRBD2 aligns across 9 bases. CDR3 size: 13 residues. The V segment lost 9 bases and the J segment 6 bases; nucleotides outside the gene matches: 9. Per the germline V gene, CDR1 is MDHEN and CDR2 is SYDVKM. CDR3 DNA sequence: TGTGCCAGTAGGACTAGCGCGAGGGGCGAGCAGTACTTC. It yields the protein CASRTSARGEQYF.

Comment on this clonotype: At one end, the junction sequence differs from germline, possibly due to a read error. This chain connects TRBV6-6 to TRBJ1-2; D is unclear. In germline, CDR1 is MNHNY, CDR2 SVGAGI (reference sequence). The CDR3 is made up of 13 amino acids. The CDR3 DNA sequence: TGTTCCAGCAGTTACCCAGGTATCTCTGTCTCCCCCTTC. As protein: CSSSYPGISVSPF.

Turning to this clonotype: It may be a read error: a sequence one base away is much more abundant. The rearrangement joins TRBV7-9 to TRBJ2-5; TRBD1 is a possible D gene (5 bases). CDR1 and CDR2 from the germline V gene are SEHNR and FQNEAQ (reference sequence). The V and J ends lost 3 bases and 3 bases respectively, with 14 bases between them. This CDR3 is 15 amino acids long. CDR3 DNA sequence: TGTGCCAGCAGCTTGCTTCCCCAAGGGGAAGAGACCCAGTACTTC. This translates into CASSLLPQGEETQYF.

About this clonotype: A read error is likely, as this CDR3 ends without the conserved phenylalanine or tryptophan. The chain is built from TRBV5-1 and TRBJ2-7, with D uncertain. The J call may be mistaken, given a closer DNA end match to TRBJ2-1. Germline V CDR1 and CDR2: SGHRS, YFSETQ. This CDR3 has 15 amino acids. CDR3 sequence (DNA): TGCGCCAGCAGCTTGGGAGACGGAGCCTACAATGAGCAGTTCCTC. It codes for CASSLGDGAYNEQFL.

Comment on this clonotype: At one end the junction does not follow the germline gene, possibly because of a read error. V usage is TRBV19 and J usage is TRBJ1-5, with D perhaps TRBD1 (6 bases). CDR1 is LNHDA, CDR2 SQIVND, per germline (reference sequence). The CDR3 covers 15 residues. The CDR3 DNA sequence: TGTGCCACTAGTTCCGGGGGGCGGGGGAATCAGCCCCAGCATTTT. Translated: CATSSGGRGNQPQHF. The variable domain in full, completed from reference TRBV19 and TRBJ1-5, reads DGGITQSPKYLFRKEGQNVTLSCEQNLNHDAMYWYRQDPGQGLRLIYYSQIVNDFQKGDIAEGYSVSREKKESFPLTVTSAQKNPTAFYLCATSSGGRGNQPQHFGDGTRLSIL.

About this clonotype itself: The junction differs from germline at one of its ends, possibly a read error. V usage is TRBV24-1 and J usage is TRBJ2-5, with 7 nucleotides matching TRBD1. This CDR3 has 16 amino acids. The V gene's germline CDR1 is KGHDR and CDR2 SFDVKD. This CDR3 reads CAASESDRELEETQYF. DNA of the CDR3: TGTGCCGCCAGTGAATCCGACAGGGAACTTGAAGAGACCCAGTACTTC.

Regarding this clonotype: A much larger clone lies one base from this, so it may be a read error. The chain has TRBV10-3 and TRBJ2-5, with TRBD2 as a possible D gene (6 bases). Trimming left V 6 bases short and J 5 bases short, with 13 bases between. Looked up from germline, CDR1 is ENHRY and CDR2 is SYGVKD. The length of the CDR3 is 13 residues. Written as DNA, the CDR3 is TGTGCCATCAGCACACCCACTAGCGAGACCCAGTACTTC. This encodes CAISTPTSETQYF.

This clonotype occurred many times. The CDR3 DNA reads as TGCAGTGCTGAGGGAGGGGGACCCTATGGCTACACCTTC. Its protein product is CSAEGGGPYGYTF. This rearrangement joins TRBV20-1 to TRBJ1-2; maybe TRBD1 (6 bases). Germline CDR1 reads DFQATT; CDR2 reads SNEGSKA (reference sequence). The CDR3 is made up of 13 amino acids. Trimming pared 5 bases from V and 4 bases from J, leaving 14 bases between.

A remark on this clonotype: Being one base from a much bigger clone, this may be a read error. The chain links TRBV6-6 to TRBJ1-3; 7 bases map to TRBD1. The length of the CDR3 is 16 residues. CDR1 and CDR2 (germline): MNHNY, SVGAGI (reference sequence). CDR3 region: CARSYSAGGSGNTIYF. In DNA form, the CDR3 reads TGTGCCAGGAGTTACTCGGCAGGGGGAAGTGGAAACACCATATATTTT.

This clonotype occurred many times. The rearrangement uses TRBV15 and TRBJ2-5; D not resolved. CDR1 and CDR2 from the germline V gene are LNHNV and YYDKDF (reference sequence). This CDR3 has 12 amino acids. V was trimmed by 2 bases and J by 3 bases, leaving 4 bases between them. CDR3 sequence (DNA): TGTGCCACCAGCAGAAGGAAAGAGACCCAGTACTTC. It codes for CATSRRKETQYF.

About this clonotype itself: Given a much more abundant clone one base away, this may be a read error. The CDR3 carries no conserved terminal phenylalanine or tryptophan, so it likely arises from a read error. The chain is built from TRBV9 and TRBJ1-1; D might be TRBD1 (6 bases). CDR1 and CDR2 from the germline V gene are SGDLS and YYNGEE. This CDR3 comprises 14 residues. V lost 4 bases to trimming and J lost 6 bases, with 16 bases between them. The CDR3 nucleotides read TGTGCCAGCAGCCCTCTGACAGGACGCGCTGAAGCTTTCTAT. This gives the protein CASSPLTGRAEAFY.

Details on this clonotype: Since the CDR3 does not end with the conserved phenylalanine or tryptophan, this likely comes from a read error. The chain combines TRBV19 with TRBJ1-1; TRBD1 matches 10 bases. Germline CDR1 is LNHDA and CDR2 is SQIVND (reference sequence). The CDR3 has 14 residues. V shed 6 bases and J 4 bases; nucleotides not matched to a gene: 5. CDR3 coding DNA: TGTGCCAGTAGCCCGGGACAGGGGAGCACTGAAGCTTTCTTG. It yields the protein CASSPGQGSTEAFL.

This clonotype appeared many times. The rearrangement uses TRBV18 and TRBJ2-5; no reliable D call. V shed 0 bases and J shed 3 bases, with 11 bases lying between them. Germline V gene sequence: CDR1 KGHSH, CDR2 LQKENI. This CDR3 is built from 15 residues. CDR3 sequence (DNA): TGTGCCAGCTCACCACCGGTATCGCGGAAAGAGACCCAGTACTTC. It translates to CASSPPVSRKETQYF. The variable domain in full, with the rest retrieved from reference TRBV18 and TRBJ2-5, is NAGVMQNPRHLVRRRGQEARLRCSPMKGHSHVYWYRQLPEEGLKFMVYLQKENIIDESGMPKERFSAEFPKEGPSILRIQQVVRGDSAAYFCASSPPVSRKETQYFGPGTRLLVL.

This clonotype was seen only a few times. The chain has TRBV11-3 and TRBJ2-3; D uncertain. V lost 9 bases, J lost 2 bases, and 27 bases lay in between. The CDR3 is made up of 18 amino acids. Germline V gene data show CDR1 as SGHNT and CDR2 as YENEEA. The DNA for the CDR3 is TGTGCCAGTCCTCTCGGCAACCCTAGACGGACGATCACAGATACGCAGTATTTT. Translating it yields CASPLGNPRRTITDTQYF.

Turning to this clonotype: A much larger clone differs by one base, so this may be a read error. This chain joins TRBV7-2 and TRBJ2-7; D gene unclear. Trimming shortened V by 1 base and J by 3 bases, and 7 bases separated the two germline ends. This CDR3 contains 13 residues. Germline-derived CDR1 and CDR2 are SGHTA and FQGNSA. The CDR3 reads CASSLDLRYEQYF. CDR3 coding DNA: TGTGCCAGCAGCTTAGATCTCCGCTACGAGCAGTACTTC.

This clonotype was picked up a small number of times. The chain has TRBV19 and TRBJ1-1; D gene unclear. The CDR3 length is 14 residues. V shed 6 bases and J shed 0 bases, with 11 bases lying between them. Germline V gene sequence: CDR1 LNHDA, CDR2 SQIVND (reference sequence). CDR3 sequence: CASRLRTLNTEAFF. The DNA for the CDR3 is TGTGCCAGTAGATTACGGACCCTGAACACTGAAGCTTTCTTT.

This clonotype appeared many times. The chain carries TRBV4-1 and TRBJ2-5, with D perhaps TRBD2 (6 bases). Germline V gives CDR1 MGHRA, CDR2 YSYEKL. Trimming took off 0 bases at V and 2 bases at J, with 10 bases between the two ends. The CDR3 consists of 15 residues. CDR3 amino acids: CASSQDRGTQETQYF. Here the CDR3 DNA reads TGCGCCAGCAGCCAAGATCGCGGGACGCAAGAGACCCAGTACTTC.

The V call is TRBV3-1, the J call TRBJ2-7; TRBD1 aligns across 9 bases. J gave up 5 bases and V 6 bases, and 5 bases lay outside the gene matches. Germline V gives CDR1 LGHDT, CDR2 YNNKEL (reference sequence). The CDR3 has 13 amino acids. CDR3 amino acids: CASRYRTGDEQYF. The CDR3 DNA reads as TGTGCCAGCAGATACCGGACAGGGGACGAGCAGTACTTC.

This clonotype has only a few counts. A much larger clone differs by one base, so this may be a read error. J is TRBJ2-1 and V is TRBV20-1; TRBD1 agrees at 7 bases. With 1 base clipped from V and 10 bases from J, the junction kept 10 bases outside the gene matches. CDR3 length equals 14 residues. Germline V gene data show CDR1 as DFQATT and CDR2 as SNEGSKA (reference sequence). This chain's CDR3 is CSARATQGVKEQFF. CDR3 coding DNA: TGCAGTGCTAGAGCCACCCAGGGGGTGAAGGAGCAGTTCTTC.